Many counts were recorded for the clone carrying this TCR beta chain. Its antigen is unknown. TCRdb passed the RT-PCR reads through MiXCR, listing each CDR3 protein once. Of over 150,000 distinct CDR3 sequences listed, around 8.8% were seen once; the top ten hold roughly a tenth. The record originates from a study of response to subunit inactivated influenza vaccine. Study conclusions and caveats: Each seasonal flu vaccination may recruit only limited new T cells, authors suggested.

The CDR3 runs 15 residues. V lost 2 bases, J lost 8 bases, and 16 bases lay in between. The rearrangement links TRBV12-3 or TRBV12-4 to TRBJ2-1; perhaps TRBD1 as D (6 bases). The sample in question was non-naive T cells sorted from PBMCs, obtained on the day of vaccination. The source of this sequence is a man between 50 and 59 years old who received an inactivated influenza vaccine. The CDR3 nucleotides are TGTGCCAGCAGTTTAACTGTCACAGGGCGGTATGAGCAGTTCTTC. This translates into CASSLTVTGRYEQFF.